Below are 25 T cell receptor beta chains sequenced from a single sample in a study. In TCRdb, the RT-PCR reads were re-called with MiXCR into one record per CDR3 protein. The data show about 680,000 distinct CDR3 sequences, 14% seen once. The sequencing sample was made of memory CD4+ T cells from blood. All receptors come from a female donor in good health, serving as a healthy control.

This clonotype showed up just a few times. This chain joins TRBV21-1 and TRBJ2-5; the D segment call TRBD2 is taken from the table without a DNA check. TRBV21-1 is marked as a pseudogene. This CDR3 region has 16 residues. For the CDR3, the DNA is TGTGCCAGCAGCAACAGTAGCGGGAGGCCGGGAGAGACCCAGTACTTC. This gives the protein CASSNSSGRPGETQYF.

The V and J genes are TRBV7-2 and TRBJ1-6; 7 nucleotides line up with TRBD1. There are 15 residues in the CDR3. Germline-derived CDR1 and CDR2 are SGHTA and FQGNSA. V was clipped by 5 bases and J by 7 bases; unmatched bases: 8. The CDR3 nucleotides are TGTGCCAGCAGCACAAGGACAGGCCTCAATTCACCCCTCCACTTT. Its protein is CASSTRTGLNSPLHF.

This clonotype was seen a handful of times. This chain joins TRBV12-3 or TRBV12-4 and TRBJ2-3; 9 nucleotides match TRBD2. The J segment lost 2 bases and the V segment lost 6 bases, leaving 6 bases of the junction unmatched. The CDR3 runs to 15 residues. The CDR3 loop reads CASSPGGGATDTQYF. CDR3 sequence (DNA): TGTGCCAGCAGCCCTGGCGGGGGGGCCACAGATACGCAGTATTTT.

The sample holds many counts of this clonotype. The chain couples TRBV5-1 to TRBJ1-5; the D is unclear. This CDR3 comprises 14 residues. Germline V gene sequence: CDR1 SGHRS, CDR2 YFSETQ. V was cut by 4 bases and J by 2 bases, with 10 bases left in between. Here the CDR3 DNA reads TGCGCCAGCAGCCCGGCCCAAGGCAATCAGCCCCAGCATTTT. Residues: CASSPAQGNQPQHF.

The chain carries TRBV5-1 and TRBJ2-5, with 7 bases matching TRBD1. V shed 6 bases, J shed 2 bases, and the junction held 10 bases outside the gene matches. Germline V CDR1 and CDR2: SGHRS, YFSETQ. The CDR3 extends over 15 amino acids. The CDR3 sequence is CASTVGGGTQETQYF. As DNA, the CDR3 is TGCGCCAGCACAGTAGGGGGCGGAACTCAAGAGACCCAGTACTTC.

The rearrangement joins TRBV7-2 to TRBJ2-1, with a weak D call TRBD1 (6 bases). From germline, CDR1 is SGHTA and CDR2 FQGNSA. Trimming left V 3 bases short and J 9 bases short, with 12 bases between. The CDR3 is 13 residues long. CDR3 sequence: CASSFIRGGEQFF. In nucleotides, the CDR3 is TGTGCCAGCAGCTTTATCAGGGGCGGTGAGCAGTTCTTC.

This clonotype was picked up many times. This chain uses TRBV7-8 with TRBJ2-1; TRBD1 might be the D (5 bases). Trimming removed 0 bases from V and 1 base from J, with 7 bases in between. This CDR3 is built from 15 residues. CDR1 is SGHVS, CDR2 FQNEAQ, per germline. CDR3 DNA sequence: TGTGCCAGCAGCTTAGCGGGGCGTTCCTACAATGAGCAGTTCTTC. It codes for CASSLAGRSYNEQFF.

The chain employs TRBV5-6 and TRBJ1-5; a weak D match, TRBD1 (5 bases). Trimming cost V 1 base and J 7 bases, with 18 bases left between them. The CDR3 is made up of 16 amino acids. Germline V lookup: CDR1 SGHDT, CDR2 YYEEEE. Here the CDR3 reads CASSLYGWVGEQPQHF. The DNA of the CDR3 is TGTGCCAGCAGCTTGTACGGCTGGGTGGGGGAGCAGCCCCAGCATTTT.

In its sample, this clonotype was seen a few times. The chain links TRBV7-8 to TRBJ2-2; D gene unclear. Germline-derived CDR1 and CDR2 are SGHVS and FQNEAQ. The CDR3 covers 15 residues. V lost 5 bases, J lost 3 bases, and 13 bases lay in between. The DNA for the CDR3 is TGTGCCAGCAGCCCCCAAAGGTCGTACACCGGGGAGCTGTTTTTT. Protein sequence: CASSPQRSYTGELFF.

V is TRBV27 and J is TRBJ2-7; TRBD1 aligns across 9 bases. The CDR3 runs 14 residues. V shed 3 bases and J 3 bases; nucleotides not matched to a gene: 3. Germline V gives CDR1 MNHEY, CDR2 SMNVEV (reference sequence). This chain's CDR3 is CASSFTGQGYEQYF. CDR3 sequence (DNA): TGTGCCAGCAGTTTTACGGGACAGGGCTACGAGCAGTACTTC.

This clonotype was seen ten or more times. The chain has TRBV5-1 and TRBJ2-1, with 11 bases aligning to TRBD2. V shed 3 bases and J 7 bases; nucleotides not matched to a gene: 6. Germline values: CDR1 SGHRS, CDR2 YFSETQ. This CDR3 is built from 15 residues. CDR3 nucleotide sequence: TGCGCCAGCAGCTCACTAGCGGGAGTCCGGAATGAGCAGTTCTTC. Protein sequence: CASSSLAGVRNEQFF.

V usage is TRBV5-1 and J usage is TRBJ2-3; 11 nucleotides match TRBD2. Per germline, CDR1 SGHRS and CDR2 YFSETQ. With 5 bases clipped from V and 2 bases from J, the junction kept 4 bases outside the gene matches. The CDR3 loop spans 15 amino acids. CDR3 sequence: CASSRSGRDTDTQYF. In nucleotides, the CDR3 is TGCGCCAGCAGTCGTAGCGGGAGGGACACAGATACGCAGTATTTT.

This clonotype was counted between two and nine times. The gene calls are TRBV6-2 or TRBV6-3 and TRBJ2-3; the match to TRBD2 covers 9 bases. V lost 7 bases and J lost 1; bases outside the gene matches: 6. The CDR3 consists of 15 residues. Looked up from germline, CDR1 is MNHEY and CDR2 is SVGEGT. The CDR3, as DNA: TGTGCCAGCAATATAGCGGGAGAGGGCACAGATACGCAGTATTTT. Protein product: CASNIAGEGTDTQYF.

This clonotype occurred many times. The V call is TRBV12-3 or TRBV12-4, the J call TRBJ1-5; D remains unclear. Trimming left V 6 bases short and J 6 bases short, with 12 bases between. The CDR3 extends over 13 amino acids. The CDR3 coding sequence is TGTGCCAGCAGCCCTACCGACGGTCAGCCCCAGCATTTT. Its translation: CASSPTDGQPQHF.

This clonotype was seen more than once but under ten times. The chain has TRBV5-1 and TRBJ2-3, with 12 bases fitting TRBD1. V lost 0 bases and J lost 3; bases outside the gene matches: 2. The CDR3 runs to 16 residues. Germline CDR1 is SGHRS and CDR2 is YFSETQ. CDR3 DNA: TGCGCCAGCAGCTTGGGGGGACAGGGGGCGACAGATACGCAGTATTTT. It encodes CASSLGGQGATDTQYF.

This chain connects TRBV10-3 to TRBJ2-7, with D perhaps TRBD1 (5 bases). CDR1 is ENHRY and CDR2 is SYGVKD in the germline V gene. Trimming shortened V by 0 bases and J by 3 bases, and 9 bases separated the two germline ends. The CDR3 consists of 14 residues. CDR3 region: CAISESPGYYEQYF. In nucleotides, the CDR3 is TGTGCCATCAGTGAGTCTCCAGGGTACTACGAGCAGTACTTC.

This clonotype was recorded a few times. The CDR3 loop reads CAIGKTGEYNEQFF. In DNA form, the CDR3 reads TGTGCCATCGGGAAGACGGGGGAATACAATGAGCAGTTCTTC. The chain employs TRBV10-3 and TRBJ2-1; maybe TRBD2 (6 bases). The CDR3 totals 14 residues. Trimming cost V 8 bases and J 4 bases, with 15 bases left between them. Germline V gene sequence: CDR1 ENHRY, CDR2 SYGVKD.

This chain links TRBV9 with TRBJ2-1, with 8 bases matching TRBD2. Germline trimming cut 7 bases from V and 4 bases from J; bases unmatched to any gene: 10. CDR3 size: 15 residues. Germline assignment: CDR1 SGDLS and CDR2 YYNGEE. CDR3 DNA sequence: TGTGCCAGCGGCGGGGGGCCGTCTCAATACAATGAGCAGTTCTTC. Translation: CASGGGPSQYNEQFF.

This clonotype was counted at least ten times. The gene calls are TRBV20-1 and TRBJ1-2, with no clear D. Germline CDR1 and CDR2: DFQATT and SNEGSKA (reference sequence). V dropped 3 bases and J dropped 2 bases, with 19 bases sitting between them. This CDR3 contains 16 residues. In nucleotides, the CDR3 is TGCAGTGCTAGCCCCTGGACCGGTCGGCTAAACTATGGCTACACCTTC. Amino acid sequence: CSASPWTGRLNYGYTF.

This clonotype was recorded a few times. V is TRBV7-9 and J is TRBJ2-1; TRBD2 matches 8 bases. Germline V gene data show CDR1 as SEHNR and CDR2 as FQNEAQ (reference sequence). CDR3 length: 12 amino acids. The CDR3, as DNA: TGTGTGGCGGGGGGACTGTACAATGAGCAGTTCTTC. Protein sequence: CVAGGLYNEQFF.

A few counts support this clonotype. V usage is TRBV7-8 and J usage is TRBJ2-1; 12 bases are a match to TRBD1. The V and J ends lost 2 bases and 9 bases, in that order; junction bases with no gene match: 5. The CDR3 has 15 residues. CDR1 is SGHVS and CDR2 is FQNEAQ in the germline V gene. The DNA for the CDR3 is TGTGCCAGCAGCTTACGGGACAGGGGGCCCGGTGAGCAGTTCTTC. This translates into CASSLRDRGPGEQFF.

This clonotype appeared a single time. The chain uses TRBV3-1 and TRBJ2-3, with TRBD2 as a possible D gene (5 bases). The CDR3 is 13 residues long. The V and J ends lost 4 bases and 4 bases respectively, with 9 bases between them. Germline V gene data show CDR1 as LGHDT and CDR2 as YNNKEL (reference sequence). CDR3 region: CASSPRTPDTQYF. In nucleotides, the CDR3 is TGTGCCAGCAGCCCACGGACTCCAGATACGCAGTATTTT.

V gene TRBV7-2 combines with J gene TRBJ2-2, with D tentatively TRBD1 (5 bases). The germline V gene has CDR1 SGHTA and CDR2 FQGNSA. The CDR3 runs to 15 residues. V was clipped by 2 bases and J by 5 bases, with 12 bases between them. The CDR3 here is CASSLLQGATGELFF. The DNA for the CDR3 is TGTGCCAGCAGCTTATTGCAGGGCGCAACCGGGGAGCTGTTTTTT.

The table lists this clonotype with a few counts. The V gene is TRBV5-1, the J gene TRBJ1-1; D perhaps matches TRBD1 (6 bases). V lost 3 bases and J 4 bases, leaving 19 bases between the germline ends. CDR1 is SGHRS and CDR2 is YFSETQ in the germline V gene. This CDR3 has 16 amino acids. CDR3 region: CASSSAGGRRGTEAFF. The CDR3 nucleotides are TGCGCCAGCAGCTCTGCCGGGGGCCGGAGGGGCACTGAAGCTTTCTTT.

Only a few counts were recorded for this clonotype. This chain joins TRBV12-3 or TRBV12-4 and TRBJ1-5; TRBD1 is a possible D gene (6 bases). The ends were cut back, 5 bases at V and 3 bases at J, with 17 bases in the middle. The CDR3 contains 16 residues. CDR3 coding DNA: TGTGCCAGCAGTCTCGGCCTACAGGGCCCCAATCAGCCCCAGCATTTT. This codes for CASSLGLQGPNQPQHF.